These T cell receptor beta chains were read from a single sample in a study of molecular identifiers for immune sequencing clone quantification. MiXCR, run by TCRdb on the PCR reads, gives a single entry per CDR3 protein. This sample has 300,000 to 400,000 distinct CDR3 sequences, with roughly 24% found just once. Sequenced sample: naive CD8+ T cells from blood, with Jurkat cell RNA spiked in. The receptors stem from a human donor in good health. Some libraries in this study had Jurkat cell RNA spiked in. Each CDR3 is given with its conserved first and last residue. A D gene is named only where the DNA matches it firmly. Not all rows give a size; the values are once, few, many and, for expanded clones, a class.

v_gene: TRBV29-1
abundance: many
j_gene: TRBJ1-3
d_gene: -
CDR3aa: CSVRQGNTIYF
CDR3nt: TGCAGCGTTCGACAGGGAAACACCATATATTTT

v_gene: TRBV14
abundance: -
j_gene: TRBJ2-5
d_gene: -
CDR3aa: CASSQRWVNTPGQETQYF
CDR3nt: TGTGCCAGCAGCCAGAGATGGGTCAACACACCCGGCCAAGAGACCCAGTACTTC

v_gene: TRBV2
abundance: -
j_gene: TRBJ1-5
d_gene: TRBD1
CDR3aa: CASSEYGTDNQPQHF
CDR3nt: TGTGCCAGCAGTGAATATGGGACAGACAATCAGCCCCAGCATTTT

v_gene: TRBV28
abundance: few
j_gene: TRBJ1-1
d_gene: -
CDR3aa: CASSALRMVMNTEAFF
CDR3nt: TGTGCCAGCAGTGCCCTACGCATGGTGATGAACACTGAAGCTTTCTTT

v_gene: TRBV12-2
abundance: -
j_gene: TRBJ2-7
d_gene: -
CDR3aa: CASRLSREQYF
CDR3nt: TGTGCAAGTCGCCTCAGTAGGGAGCAGTACTTC

v_gene: TRBV7-2
abundance: -
j_gene: TRBJ2-3
d_gene: -
CDR3aa: CASSLIARTDTQYF
CDR3nt: TGTGCCAGCAGCTTAATCGCCCGCACAGATACGCAGTATTTT

v_gene: TRBV10-2
abundance: few
j_gene: TRBJ1-2
d_gene: -
CDR3aa: CASSESIGLERILYGYTF
CDR3nt: TGCGCCAGCAGTGAGTCGATAGGTTTGGAACGAATCCTCTATGGCTACACCTTC

v_gene: TRBV19
abundance: few
j_gene: TRBJ2-1
d_gene: TRBD2
CDR3aa: CASSTLAGGPNEQFF
CDR3nt: TGTGCCAGTAGTACTCTAGCGGGGGGGCCCAATGAGCAGTTCTTC

v_gene: TRBV2
abundance: few
j_gene: TRBJ2-3
d_gene: TRBD2
CDR3aa: CASRGGSILAGEGDTQYF
CDR3nt: TGTGCCAGCAGGGGGGGGTCCATACTAGCGGGAGAAGGAGATACGCAGTATTTT

v_gene: TRBV7-8
abundance: -
j_gene: TRBJ2-7
d_gene: -
CDR3aa: CASNHPDSVNEQYF
CDR3nt: TGTGCCAGCAATCACCCGGACAGCGTTAACGAGCAGTACTTC

v_gene: TRBV7-8
abundance: many
j_gene: TRBJ2-7
d_gene: -
CDR3aa: CASSSLDSSSYEQYF
CDR3nt: TGTGCCAGCAGCTCACTGGACAGTAGCTCCTACGAGCAGTACTTC

v_gene: TRBV6-5
abundance: few
j_gene: TRBJ2-7
d_gene: TRBD1
CDR3aa: CASSDQGQGFYEQYF
CDR3nt: TGTGCCAGCAGTGATCAGGGACAGGGGTTCTACGAGCAGTACTTC

v_gene: TRBV27
abundance: -
j_gene: TRBJ2-5
d_gene: -
CDR3aa: CASGSLTEQETQYF
CDR3nt: TGTGCCAGCGGGTCGCTAACGGAACAAGAGACCCAGTACTTC

v_gene: TRBV13
abundance: many
j_gene: TRBJ1-4
d_gene: TRBD1
CDR3aa: CASSEGQGNTKLFF
CDR3nt: TGTGCCAGCAGCGAAGGACAGGGAAATACAAAACTGTTTTTT

v_gene: TRBV4-3
abundance: many
j_gene: TRBJ1-1
d_gene: -
CDR3aa: CASSQDRGTFFTEAFF
CDR3nt: TGCGCCAGCAGCCAAGATCGGGGAACGTTTTTCACTGAAGCTTTCTTT

v_gene: TRBV2
abundance: few
j_gene: TRBJ1-2
d_gene: -
CDR3aa: CASSEALVTVHGYTF
CDR3nt: TGTGCCAGCAGTGAAGCGTTAGTCACAGTACATGGCTACACCTTC

v_gene: TRBV7-2
abundance: once
j_gene: TRBJ1-5
d_gene: -
CDR3aa: CASSLYGGPGQPQHF
CDR3nt: TGTGCCAGCAGCTTATATGGGGGCCCAGGGCAGCCCCAGCATTTT

v_gene: TRBV12-3/TRBV12-4
abundance: few
j_gene: TRBJ1-5
d_gene: TRBD1
CDR3aa: CASTHGTVSNQPQHF
CDR3nt: TGTGCCAGCACCCACGGGACAGTTAGCAATCAGCCCCAGCATTTT

v_gene: TRBV15
abundance: few
j_gene: TRBJ2-7
d_gene: -
CDR3aa: CATSIPRGVDFYEQYF
CDR3nt: TGTGCCACCAGCATACCCCGAGGGGTAGATTTCTACGAGCAGTACTTC

v_gene: TRBV6-1
abundance: many
j_gene: TRBJ2-5
d_gene: -
CDR3aa: CASGGFQETQYF
CDR3nt: TGTGCCAGCGGGGGATTCCAAGAGACCCAGTACTTC

v_gene: TRBV5-1
abundance: many
j_gene: TRBJ1-5
d_gene: -
CDR3aa: CASSLRGASGQPQHF
CDR3nt: TGCGCCAGCAGCTTGAGGGGGGCCTCGGGGCAGCCCCAGCATTTT

v_gene: TRBV4-1
abundance: few
j_gene: TRBJ1-2
d_gene: -
CDR3aa: CASSLVQDSGYTF
CDR3nt: TGCGCCAGCAGCCTCGTACAGGATTCTGGCTACACCTTC

v_gene: TRBV4-3
abundance: -
j_gene: TRBJ2-3
d_gene: TRBD2
CDR3aa: CASSQDSGVRTDTQCF
CDR3nt: TGCGCCAGCAGCCAAGATAGCGGGGTTCGGACAGATACGCAGTGTTTT

v_gene: TRBV6-2/TRBV6-3
abundance: few
j_gene: TRBJ2-7
d_gene: TRBD2
CDR3aa: CASSYLLAGEYEQYF
CDR3nt: TGTGCCAGCAGTTACCTACTAGCGGGAGAGTACGAGCAGTACTTC

v_gene: TRBV12-5
abundance: -
j_gene: TRBJ2-1
d_gene: TRBD2
CDR3aa: CASGLSSGYSEQFF
CDR3nt: TGTGCTAGTGGTCTGTCTAGCGGGTACAGTGAGCAGTTCTTC

v_gene: TRBV7-9
abundance: few
j_gene: TRBJ2-3
d_gene: -
CDR3aa: CASSARLGSGISTDTQYF
CDR3nt: TGTGCCAGCAGCGCGAGATTAGGGTCGGGGATAAGCACAGATACGCAGTATTTT

v_gene: TRBV6-2/TRBV6-3
abundance: -
j_gene: TRBJ1-1
d_gene: -
CDR3aa: CASSYYGYTEAFF
CDR3nt: TGTGCCAGCAGTTACTATGGGTACACTGAAGCTTTCTTT

v_gene: TRBV12-3/TRBV12-4
abundance: many
j_gene: TRBJ2-7
d_gene: -
CDR3aa: CASSDGGGYEQYF
CDR3nt: TGTGCCAGCAGTGACGGAGGGGGCTACGAGCAGTACTTC

v_gene: TRBV29-1
abundance: -
j_gene: TRBJ2-3
d_gene: TRBD1
CDR3aa: CSVVPGQGGIRRDTQYF
CDR3nt: TGCAGCGTTGTCCCCGGACAGGGCGGGATTCGAAGGGATACGCAGTATTTT

v_gene: TRBV27
abundance: -
j_gene: TRBJ2-7
d_gene: TRBD2
CDR3aa: CASSLAGFSYEQYF
CDR3nt: TGTGCCAGCAGTCTAGCGGGCTTTTCCTACGAGCAGTACTTC

v_gene: TRBV12-5
abundance: few
j_gene: TRBJ2-5
d_gene: TRBD2
CDR3aa: CASGLAPGERGVQTQYF
CDR3nt: TGTGCTAGTGGTTTGGCCCCGGGGGAGCGGGGGGTACAGACCCAGTACTTC

v_gene: TRBV29-1
abundance: many
j_gene: TRBJ2-7
d_gene: TRBD2
CDR3aa: CSVEDLAGVSEQYF
CDR3nt: TGCAGCGTTGAAGATCTAGCGGGCGTGAGCGAGCAGTACTTC

v_gene: TRBV3-1
abundance: few
j_gene: TRBJ2-2
d_gene: -
CDR3aa: CASSQDLGITGELFF
CDR3nt: TGTGCCAGCAGCCAAGATTTGGGGATTACCGGGGAGCTGTTTTTT

v_gene: TRBV6-2/TRBV6-3
abundance: -
j_gene: TRBJ1-1
d_gene: TRBD1
CDR3aa: CASSTTTGGTEAFF
CDR3nt: TGTGCCAGCAGTACGACGACAGGGGGCACTGAAGCTTTCTTT

v_gene: TRBV4-3
abundance: many
j_gene: TRBJ2-3
d_gene: -
CDR3aa: CASSHHTDTQYF
CDR3nt: TGCGCCAGCAGCCATCACACAGATACGCAGTATTTT